These 27 T cell receptor beta chains were sequenced from one sample in a study of blood T cells in healthy people across ages. With a J-beta primer mix and a sample-barcoded 5' primer, a second PCR ran about 6 to 11 cycles. Each CDR3 protein is one row after TCRdb ran MiXCR on the 5' RACE reads. The repertoire holds about 1.8 million distinct CDR3 sequences, less than 50% seen once, with more than 2% in the top ten. What was sequenced was blood. All receptors come from a woman in her thirties or forties in good health.

This sequence joins TRBV20-1 and TRBJ1-6, with 8 positions matching TRBD1. J gave up 7 bases and V 1 base, and 9 bases lay outside the gene matches. The CDR3 runs to 16 residues. CDR1 and CDR2 from the germline V gene are DFQATT and SNEGSKA (reference sequence). The CDR3: CSARARDRSPNSPLHF. As DNA, the CDR3 is TGCAGTGCTAGAGCCCGGGACAGGTCTCCCAATTCACCCCTCCACTTT.

The chain uses TRBV28 and TRBJ2-6; D might be TRBD1 (5 bases). This CDR3 is 15 amino acids long. Between the trimmed V and J ends, which lost 6 bases and 0 bases, there was a span of 9 bases. Germline loops: CDR1 MDHEN, CDR2 SYDVKM. The CDR3 sequence is CASRDINSGANVLTF. CDR3 bases: TGTGCCAGCAGGGACATCAACTCTGGGGCCAACGTCCTGACTTTC.

This clonotype was seen a single time. The chain joins TRBV27 to TRBJ1-2; D remains ambiguous. V lost 3 bases to trimming and J lost 8 bases, with 13 bases between them. From germline, CDR1 is MNHEY and CDR2 SMNVEV (reference sequence). This CDR3 comprises 13 residues. The CDR3 here is CASSFWPHNGYTF. The DNA of the CDR3 is TGTGCCAGCAGTTTTTGGCCACATAACGGCTACACCTTC.

This clonotype turned up a few times. The rearrangement joins TRBV19 to TRBJ2-5, with D possibly matching TRBD1 (6 bases). The germline V gene has CDR1 LNHDA and CDR2 SQIVND (reference sequence). V lost 7 bases and J 0 bases, leaving 9 bases between the germline ends. This CDR3 is 13 amino acids long. CDR3 amino acids: CASNPGDQETQYF. The CDR3 coding sequence is TGTGCCAGTAATCCAGGGGACCAAGAGACCCAGTACTTC.

The chain carries TRBV12-3 or TRBV12-4 and TRBJ2-1; 9 nucleotides agree with TRBD1. The CDR3 loop spans 14 amino acids. The J segment lost 2 bases and the V segment lost 5 bases, leaving 1 base of the junction unmatched. CDR3 DNA sequence: TGTGCCAGCAGTGACAGGGGGGCCTACAATGAGCAGTTCTTC. This encodes CASSDRGAYNEQFF.

The chain couples TRBV4-3 to TRBJ2-1; no reliable D call. The germline gives CDR1 LGHNA, CDR2 YSLEER. Between the trimmed V and J ends, which lost 0 bases and 0 bases, there was a span of 9 bases. CDR3 length: 16 residues. CDR3 residues: CASSQERESSYNEQFF. The CDR3 DNA sequence: TGCGCCAGCAGCCAAGAACGAGAGAGCTCCTACAATGAGCAGTTCTTC.

The chain joins TRBV20-1 to TRBJ2-3; D remains unclear. Germline-derived CDR1 and CDR2 are DFQATT and SNEGSKA (reference sequence). The germline V and J ends were trimmed by 2 bases and 7 bases, with 13 bases remaining between them. The CDR3 sequence is 13 residues long. The CDR3, as DNA: TGCAGTGCTAGACTTCCTACACGAAATACGCAGTATTTT. It translates to CSARLPTRNTQYF.

This clonotype was detected only a few times. V usage is TRBV20-1 and J usage is TRBJ2-4, with D possibly TRBD1 on 5 matching bases. The J call may not be correct, given that the DNA end is closer to TRBJ2-5. The CDR3 loop spans 12 amino acids. Germline loops: CDR1 DFQATT, CDR2 SNEGSKA (reference sequence). The CDR3 here is CSATQSGETQYF. CDR3 nucleotide sequence: TGCAGTGCCACTCAATCAGGGGAGACCCAGTACTTC.

This chain connects TRBV6-6 to TRBJ1-2; D may be TRBD1 (5 bases). This CDR3 is 13 amino acids long. V lost 10 bases, J lost 4 bases, and 16 bases lay in between. From germline, CDR1 is MNHNY and CDR2 SVGAGI (reference sequence). CDR3 in DNA: TGTGCCACCGGGGGAAAGGCAATCTATGGCTACACCTTC. Amino acids: CATGGKAIYGYTF.

CDR3 sequence (DNA): TGTGCCAGCAGCTCTCCCCCCATAGCGGGGCTCCCCTCCTACAATGAGCAGTTCTTC. Translation: CASSSPPIAGLPSYNEQFF. V usage is TRBV3-1 and J usage is TRBJ2-1, with 8 bases that match TRBD2. This CDR3 is built from 19 residues. Per germline, CDR1 LGHDT and CDR2 YNNKEL (reference sequence). With V trimmed by 5 bases and J by 0 bases, 15 bases remained unmatched.

The rearrangement joins TRBV12-3 or TRBV12-4 to TRBJ1-6; 10 bases match TRBD1. J was trimmed by 7 bases and V by 5 bases; bases with no gene match: 8. The CDR3 runs 16 residues. CDR3 sequence reads: CASSPPSGQGNSPLHF. The CDR3 region has the DNA TGTGCCAGCAGTCCCCCCTCGGGACAGGGGAATTCACCCCTCCACTTT.

In DNA form, the CDR3 reads TGCAGTGCCAGCCAGGCCTGGGGCGACTATGGCTACACCTTC. Translation gives CSASQAWGDYGYTF. The chain uses TRBV20-1 and TRBJ1-2; D is possibly TRBD1 (5 bases). The CDR3 covers 14 residues. Germline values: CDR1 DFQATT, CDR2 SNEGSKA (reference sequence). V gave up 6 bases and J gave up 3 bases, with 17 bases separating them.

As for this clonotype: Mismatch with germline at one junction end may stem from a read error. The chain uses TRBV14 and TRBJ2-7, with D possibly TRBD1 on 6 matching bases. CDR1 and CDR2 (germline): SGHDN, FVKESK. The CDR3 extends over 13 amino acids. In DNA form, the CDR3 reads TGTGCTAGCAGCCAAAAGGGACACTACGAGCAGTACTTC. Protein sequence: CASSQKGHYEQYF.

The rearrangement uses TRBV6-1 and TRBJ2-3; 10 positions agree with TRBD2. V gave up 6 bases and J gave up 4 bases; unmatched junction bases: 13. The CDR3 has 17 amino acids. Germline lookup yields CDR1 MNHNS and CDR2 SASEGT. The CDR3 spells CASSPPLAGATADTQYF. CDR3 nucleotides: TGTGCCAGCAGCCCTCCCCTAGCGGGGGCGACGGCAGATACGCAGTATTTT.

The V and J genes are TRBV20-1 and TRBJ2-7, with D perhaps matching TRBD1 (5 bases). The CDR3 length is 13 residues. V lost 5 bases and J 0 bases, leaving 11 bases between the germline ends. Germline CDR1 is DFQATT and CDR2 is SNEGSKA (reference sequence). The CDR3, as DNA: TGCAGTGCTGAACAGGCCCGCTCCTACGAGCAGTACTTC. Translating gives CSAEQARSYEQYF.

In this sample, this clonotype turned up once. This sequence joins TRBV12-5 and TRBJ2-1, with 8 bases aligning to TRBD2. V shed 5 bases and J 3 bases; nucleotides not matched to a gene: 6. The germline V gene has CDR1 LGHNT and CDR2 FRNRAP. The CDR3 sequence is 15 residues long. The CDR3 sequence is CASGKGLAGYNEQFF. CDR3 DNA: TGTGCTAGTGGTAAGGGGCTAGCGGGCTACAATGAGCAGTTCTTC.

This clonotype was detected only a few times. The chain recombines TRBV20-1 with TRBJ2-7; 8 bases are shared with TRBD2. Germline CDR1 is DFQATT and CDR2 is SNEGSKA (reference sequence). The CDR3 covers 17 residues. Germline trimming cut 0 bases from V and 1 base from J; bases unmatched to any gene: 11. Here the CDR3 reads CSARDPWERGSSYEQYF. The CDR3 bases are TGCAGTGCTAGAGATCCCTGGGAGCGGGGGTCTTCCTACGAGCAGTACTTC.

This clonotype has just a few counts. This rearrangement joins TRBV18 to TRBJ2-3; 7 bases are a match to TRBD1. Trimming removed 3 bases from V and 3 bases from J; junction bases left unmatched: 6. CDR3 length: 15 amino acids. The germline gives CDR1 KGHSH, CDR2 LQKENI. The CDR3 nucleotides read TGTGCCAGCTCACCTATCGGACAGGATACAGATACGCAGTATTTT. Translation gives CASSPIGQDTDTQYF.

V and J are TRBV7-3 and TRBJ2-3; 9 positions match TRBD1. Germline CDR1 reads SGHTA; CDR2 reads FQGTGA. This CDR3 comprises 17 residues. The trim removed 1 base at V and 5 bases at J, leaving 10 bases unmatched. CDR3 region: CASSLNGMGQGGDTQYF. CDR3 sequence (DNA): TGTGCCAGCAGCTTAAATGGAATGGGACAGGGAGGAGATACGCAGTATTTT.

The gene calls are TRBV20-1 and TRBJ2-3; possibly TRBD2 for D (5 bases). Germline loops: CDR1 DFQATT, CDR2 SNEGSKA (reference sequence). Trimming pared 5 bases from V and 4 bases from J, leaving 16 bases between. The CDR3 loop spans 14 amino acids. CDR3 bases: TGCAGTGCTCCACCGGGCGGGTCTGCAGATACGCAGTATTTT. Protein sequence: CSAPPGGSADTQYF.

In its sample, this clonotype was seen a few times. This chain connects TRBV20-1 to TRBJ2-3; perhaps TRBD1 as D (6 bases). This CDR3 is 18 amino acids long. CDR1 is DFQATT and CDR2 is SNEGSKA in the germline V gene (reference sequence). V was shortened by 5 bases and J by 5 bases, with 29 bases between the two germline ends. CDR3: CSARGLTGYPISLDTQYF. CDR3 in DNA: TGCAGTGCTCGAGGACTGACAGGTTACCCCATTTCACTAGATACGCAGTATTTT.

CDR3 loop: CAISFLGGGTDTQYF. The CDR3, as DNA: TGTGCCATCTCCTTTTTAGGGGGGGGCACAGATACGCAGTATTTT. This chain links TRBV10-3 with TRBJ2-3; perhaps TRBD2 as D (7 bases). This CDR3 comprises 15 residues. CDR1 is ENHRY and CDR2 is SYGVKD in the germline V gene. The germline V and J ends were trimmed by 8 bases and 1 base, with 16 bases remaining between them.

Turning to this clonotype: At one end the junction does not follow the germline gene, possibly because of a read error. V and J are TRBV20-1 and TRBJ2-1, with D possibly being TRBD1 or TRBD2 (5 bases each). Germline V gene sequence: CDR1 DFQATT, CDR2 SNEGSKA (reference sequence). This CDR3 has 15 residues. CDR3 in amino acids: CSASYHRDPYNEQFF. DNA for the CDR3: TGTAGTGCTAGTTATCACCGGGACCCGTACAATGAGCAGTTCTTC.

The chain joins TRBV7-9 to TRBJ1-1, with D tentatively TRBD1 (5 bases). The CDR3 sequence is 14 residues long. Trimming pared 1 base from V and 4 bases from J, leaving 10 bases between. Per germline, CDR1 SEHNR and CDR2 FQNEAQ (reference sequence). The CDR3 DNA is TGTGCCAGCAGCTTAGGACAGCTGGGCACTGAAGCTTTCTTT. Translating gives CASSLGQLGTEAFF.

There are a few counts of this clonotype. V is TRBV9 and J is TRBJ1-2; D perhaps matches TRBD1 (6 bases). The CDR3 is made up of 15 amino acids. The V end lost 4 bases, the J end lost 4 bases, and 17 bases lay between the germline ends. Germline CDR1 reads SGDLS; CDR2 reads YYNGEE. The CDR3 DNA is TGTGCCAGCAGCCCCCGACAGGAATTGATCTATGGCTACACCTTC. Encoded protein: CASSPRQELIYGYTF.

The chain combines TRBV3-1 with TRBJ1-5; D uncertain. The CDR3 is made up of 14 amino acids. The germline V gene has CDR1 LGHDT and CDR2 YNNKEL (reference sequence). V was trimmed by 6 bases and J by 2 bases, leaving 11 bases between them. Written as DNA, the CDR3 is TGTGCCAGCAGTCCAGTCGGAGGCAATCAGCCCCAGCATTTT. Its translation: CASSPVGGNQPQHF. Full variable domain (missing parts from reference TRBV3-1 and TRBJ1-5): DTAVSQTPKYLVTQMGNDKSIKCEQNLGHDTMYWYKQDSKKFLKIMFSYNNKELIINETVPNRFSPKSPDKAHLNLHINSLELGDSAVYFCASSPVGGNQPQHFGDGTRLSIL.

This clonotype was observed at least ten times. The V call is TRBV6-6, the J call TRBJ2-6; D unclear. This CDR3 has 13 amino acids. The V gene's germline CDR1 is MNHNY and CDR2 SVGAGI (reference sequence). The ends were cut back, 6 bases at V and 0 bases at J, with 3 bases in the middle. The CDR3 sequence: CASRDSGANVLTF. The DNA for the CDR3 is TGTGCCAGCAGGGACTCTGGGGCCAACGTCCTGACTTTC.